This TCR beta chain came from a study of T-cell reconstitution after alpha-beta-depleted transplantation in children. Study-wide findings and caveats: From newly produced T cells came most of the T-cell counts and diversity one year after transplant. The origin of high day-60 TCRbeta diversity in some patients lay in surviving recipient T cells and thymic progenitors. Approximately two months post-transplant, alpha-beta T cells reportedly originated from several hundred expanded graft clones.

Construction of the TCRbeta library involved unique molecular identifiers. TCRdb processed the PCR reads anew with MiXCR; each CDR3 protein has one entry. Of fewer than 1 million distinct CDR3 sequences listed, 16% are singletons. Between the trimmed V and J ends, which lost 3 bases and 2 bases, there was a span of 13 bases. The germline V gene encodes CDR1 LNHNV and CDR2 YYDKDF (reference sequence). The CDR3 covers 15 residues. A remark on this clonotype: Its antigen remains unidentified.

The chain has TRBV15 and TRBJ2-5; D is undetermined. The source is a male patient aged 10 to 17 who had a stem cell transplant for acute lymphoblastic leukemia, so the T cells may come from the graft donor. The sequencing used PBMCs, mostly from graft donor cells, collected 360 days after TCRalphabeta/CD19-depleted stem cell transplant. The DNA of the CDR3 is TGTGCCACCAGCAGCTACAGAAATCCTCAAGAGACCCAGTACTTC. It codes for CATSSYRNPQETQYF.